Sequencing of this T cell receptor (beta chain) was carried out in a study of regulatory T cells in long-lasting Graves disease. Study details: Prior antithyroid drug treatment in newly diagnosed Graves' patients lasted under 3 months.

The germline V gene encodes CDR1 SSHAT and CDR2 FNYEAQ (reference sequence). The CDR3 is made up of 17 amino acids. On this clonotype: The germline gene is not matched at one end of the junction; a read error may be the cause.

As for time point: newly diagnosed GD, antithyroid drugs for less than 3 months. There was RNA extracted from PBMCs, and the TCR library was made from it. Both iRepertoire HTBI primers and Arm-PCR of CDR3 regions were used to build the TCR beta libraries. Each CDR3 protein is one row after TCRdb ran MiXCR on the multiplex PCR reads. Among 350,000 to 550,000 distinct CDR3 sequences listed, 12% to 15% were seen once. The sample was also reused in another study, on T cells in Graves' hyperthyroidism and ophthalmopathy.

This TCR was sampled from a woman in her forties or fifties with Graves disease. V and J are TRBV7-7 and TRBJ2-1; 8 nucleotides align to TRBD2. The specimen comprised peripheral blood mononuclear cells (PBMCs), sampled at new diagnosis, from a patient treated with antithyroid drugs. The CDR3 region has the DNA TGTGCTAGCAGCCCGACCCCGCTAGCGGGCACCTACAATGAGCAGTTCTTC. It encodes CASSPTPLAGTYNEQFF.